This T cell receptor beta chain was captured in a study of low-dose radiotherapy and immunotherapy resistance in tumors. Overall study: Participants in Cohort 1 were administered 0.5 Gy per fraction at 2-week intervals, to a cumulative dose of 6.5 Gy. A dose of 300 mg of oral aspirin was taken by patients daily for four cycles from cycle 1 day 1.

As concerns this clonotype: A read error likely explains this, since a far larger clone differs by one base.

Alpha and beta chains were covered, as first-strand cDNA relied on TRAV- and TRBV-specific primers. A constant-region primer paired with the V-primer adapter amplified TCRs over about 19 PCR cycles. Each CDR3 protein gets one entry after TCRdb re-called the reads with MiXCR. The table shows around 65,000 distinct CDR3 sequences, with about a quarter occurring only once. The V end lost 1 base, the J end lost 7 bases, and 14 bases lay between the germline ends. The CDR3 has 14 residues. Germline-derived CDR1 and CDR2 are SGHAT and FQNNGV. Documented time point: before trial treatment. In the RACIN dose-escalation trial, donors got nivolumab plus ipilimumab with aspirin, cyclophosphamide and radiotherapy. All eligible patients presented with advanced solid tumors that contained no tumor-infiltrating lymphocytes.

The sample here was PBMCs, taken before treatment. The genes are TRBV11-2 and TRBJ2-7; D call uncertain. This sequence was found in a male donor with rectosigmoid adenocarcinoma. In DNA form, the CDR3 reads TGTGCCAGCAGCTTAGTGAGCTCCTACAATGAGCAGTACTTC. This gives the protein CASSLVSSYNEQYF. Full variable domain (outside the CDR3, taken from reference TRBV11-2 and TRBJ2-7): EAGVAQSPRYKIIEKRQSVAFWCNPISGHATLYWYQQILGQGPKLLIQFQNNGVVDDSQLPKDRFSAERLKGVDSTLKIQPAKLEDSAVYLCASSLVSSYNEQYFGPGTRLTVT.